These 13 T cell receptor beta chains were sequenced from one sample in a study of beta chain features in type 1 diabetes. Which antigens these TCRs recognize remains unknown. Whole-study findings and limits: People with Type 1 diabetes carried modestly yet significantly shorter TCRB CDR3s in all four CD4+ subsets.

Of the isolated RNA, all was reverse transcribed, and so the sequenced material was expressed TCRB transcripts. Measured with immunoSEQ multiplex PCR; TCRdb has only the in-frame clones, and not every one. Among roughly 140,000 clones listed, approximately 10% were seen once. What was sequenced was central memory CD4+ T cells from blood. All receptors derive from a man aged 25-40 years with type 1 diabetes.

This clone was detected a few times. V usage is TRBV2 and J usage is TRBJ1-5; 9 bases agree with TRBD1. With V trimmed by 6 bases and J by 4 bases, 7 bases remained unmatched. This CDR3 comprises 15 residues. Germline CDR1 reads SNHLY; CDR2 reads FYNNEI. CDR3 DNA sequence: TGTGCCAGCAGCCTCGGACAGGGGCCGAATCAGCCCCAGCATTTT. Translation: CASSLGQGPNQPQHF.

This chain links TRBV7-9 with TRBJ1-4, with 8 bases lining up with TRBD1. The V and J ends lost 1 base and 7 bases, in that order; junction bases with no gene match: 8. The CDR3 runs to 16 residues. Germline V gene sequence: CDR1 SEHNR, CDR2 FQNEAQ (reference sequence). CDR3 coding DNA: TGTGCCAGCAGCTTAGGAGACAGGGGACCGCGTGAAAAACTGTTTTTT. This gives the protein CASSLGDRGPREKLFF.

Worth noting for this clone: This sequence may be a read error, since a much larger clone differs from it by one base. The chain has TRBV9 and TRBJ1-2; 7 bases map to TRBD1. J gave up 2 bases and V 3 bases, and 1 base lay outside the gene matches. Germline lookup yields CDR1 SGDLS and CDR2 YYNGEE. The length of the CDR3 is 13 residues. The CDR3 sequence is CASSDRGNYGYTF. In DNA form, the CDR3 reads TGTGCCAGCAGCGACAGGGGAAACTATGGCTACACCTTC.

The chain couples TRBV13 to TRBJ2-5; 10 bases are shared with TRBD2. Near its end, the DNA agrees better with TRBJ2-7, so the J call may be wrong. The CDR3 consists of 14 residues. The germline gives CDR1 PRHDT, CDR2 FYEKMQ (reference sequence). Here the CDR3 reads CASSDLAGDHEQYF. The CDR3 region has the DNA TGTGCCAGCAGTGATCTAGCGGGAGACCACGAGCAGTACTTC.

The CDR3 DNA reads as TGTGCCAGCAGCCCTGGTGAGAGCTCCTACAATGAGCAGTTCTTC. This codes for CASSPGESSYNEQFF. V gene TRBV11-1 combines with J gene TRBJ2-1; D remains unclear. The CDR3 runs to 15 residues. V was cut by 5 bases and J by 0 bases, with 11 bases left in between. CDR1 SGHAT and CDR2 FQDESV come from the germline V gene (reference sequence).

This clone was found a few times. The chain uses TRBV2 and TRBJ2-7; TRBD2 might be the D (5 bases). Trimming took 5 bases from V and 1 from J, leaving 12 bases between them. In germline, CDR1 is SNHLY, CDR2 FYNNEI. The CDR3 length is 14 residues. The CDR3 loop reads CASSSGSGSYEQYF. The CDR3, as DNA: TGTGCCAGCAGTAGCGGTTCTGGATCCTACGAGCAGTACTTC.

The V and J genes are TRBV5-6 and TRBJ2-7; D gene ambiguous. CDR1 SGHDT and CDR2 YYEEEE come from the germline V gene. Trimming cost V 1 base and J 2 bases, with 7 bases left between them. This CDR3 contains 13 residues. The CDR3 DNA reads as TGTGCCAGCAGCTTGAAGTCAGCCTACGAGCAGTACTTC. This sequence encodes CASSLKSAYEQYF.

This clone was detected a few times. The gene calls are TRBV28 and TRBJ1-4; 8 nucleotides match TRBD1. Germline values: CDR1 MDHEN, CDR2 SYDVKM. This CDR3 has 16 residues. The ends lost 8 bases at V and 3 bases at J; junction bases unmatched: 11. DNA of the CDR3: TGTGCCAGCCGCCTACAGGGGGTACGCTCTAATGAAAAACTGTTTTTT. This sequence encodes CASRLQGVRSNEKLFF.

The chain is built from TRBV5-1 and TRBJ2-2, with TRBD1 as a possible D gene (5 bases). Between the trimmed V and J ends, which lost 0 bases and 3 bases, there was a span of 9 bases. CDR1 SGHRS and CDR2 YFSETQ come from the germline V gene. There are 15 residues in the CDR3. CDR3 residues: CASSLEGHYTGELFF. CDR3 nucleotide sequence: TGCGCCAGCAGCTTGGAGGGGCACTACACCGGGGAGCTGTTTTTT.

This clone occurred a few times. J is TRBJ1-2 and V is TRBV4-3; D possibly corresponds to TRBD1 (5 bases). The V gene lost 0 bases and the J gene lost 6 bases, with 14 bases spanning the gap. Germline assignment: CDR1 LGHNA and CDR2 YSLEER. There are 15 residues in the CDR3. CDR3 coding DNA: TGCGCCAGCAGCCAAGAACCCAGGGCCCTCGATGGCTACACCTTC. It is translated as CASSQEPRALDGYTF.

This clone came up a few times. This chain connects TRBV4-2 to TRBJ1-3; perhaps TRBD1 as D (6 bases). The CDR3 covers 15 residues. The germline V gene encodes CDR1 LGHNA and CDR2 YNFKEQ. Trimming removed 0 bases at V and 3 bases at J, with 9 bases between. The CDR3 spells CASSQDLGGGNTIYF. DNA of the CDR3: TGTGCCAGCAGCCAAGATCTAGGGGGTGGAAACACCATATATTTT.

V and J are TRBV30 and TRBJ2-5, with TRBD2 as a possible D gene (5 bases). Trimming stripped 5 bases from V and 5 bases from J, with 18 bases between. There are 14 residues in the CDR3. Germline V CDR1 and CDR2: GTSNPN, SVGIG (reference sequence). CDR3 in amino acids: CAWDGIGGLETQYF. Here the CDR3 DNA reads TGTGCCTGGGATGGGATTGGAGGTCTGGAGACCCAGTACTTC.

The CDR3 sequence is CASSVDGGRIQYF. The CDR3 DNA is TGTGCCAGCAGCGTAGACGGGGGTCGCATTCAGTACTTC. The chain uses TRBV9 and TRBJ2-4, with a possible D match to TRBD2 (6 bases). The CDR3 length is 13 residues. The germline CDR1 and CDR2 sequences are SGDLS and YYNGEE. V shed 0 bases and J shed 9 bases, with 10 bases lying between them.